Shown below are 3 T cell receptor beta chains from a single sample sequenced in a study of control samples from healthy donors and cancer patients. Produced via immunoSEQ multiplex PCR; TCRdb's table is partial and in-frame only. The table includes about 140,000 clones, 88% detected once. Specimen: blood. Every receptor here comes from a woman aged 25 to 45 in good health.

The chain is built from TRBV27 and TRBJ1-1; perhaps TRBD1 as D (5 bases). V was cut by 3 bases and J by 5 bases, with 13 bases left in between. Germline CDR1 reads MNHEY; CDR2 reads SMNVEV (reference sequence). The CDR3 sequence is 14 residues long. CDR3 sequence: CASSFRDRSTEAFF. In DNA, the CDR3 is TGTGCCAGCAGTTTTAGGGACCGGTCTACTGAAGCTTTCTTT.

The genes are TRBV7-8 and TRBJ2-7; 10 bases are shared with TRBD2. The junction had 13 bases not matched to a gene; V was cut back by 2 bases and J by 6 bases. CDR3 length equals 17 residues. Germline assignment: CDR1 SGHVS and CDR2 FQNEAQ. CDR3 DNA: TGTGCCAGCAGCTTAACCCCTATAGCGGGAGGACCGGGCGAGCAGTACTTC. Translated: CASSLTPIAGGPGEQYF.

The chain recombines TRBV5-4 with TRBJ1-5, with D possibly being TRBD1 (5 bases). The V gene lost 2 bases and the J gene lost 0 bases, with 9 bases spanning the gap. The CDR3 consists of 15 residues. CDR1 SGHNT and CDR2 YYREEE come from the germline V gene (reference sequence). CDR3 sequence reads: CASSLRGDSNQPQHF. The CDR3 DNA reads TGTGCCAGCAGCTTAAGGGGAGATAGCAATCAGCCCCAGCATTTT.